This T cell receptor (beta chain) was recorded in a study of blood T cells in healthy people across ages. Study results and limitations: From one million sequenced T cells, diversity estimates were lower bounds.

V dropped 7 bases and J dropped 4; count of bases not matched to a gene: 13. Per germline, CDR1 DFQATT and CDR2 SNEGSKA (reference sequence). This CDR3 comprises 15 residues. This clonotype was counted ten times or more. Its target is unknown. Sample-barcoded 5' priming and a J-beta primer mix drove a second PCR of about 6 to 12 cycles. Tagging of each cDNA molecule was performed by a template-switch adaptor with 12 random nucleotides. A single record per CDR3 protein comes from TCRdb applying MiXCR to the 5' RACE reads. The data contain roughly 1,800,000 distinct CDR3 sequences, just under 50% of them singletons. Each sample had at least 6 million PBMCs isolated.

The chain is built from TRBV20-1 and TRBJ2-3; 8 nucleotides agree with TRBD1. This clonotype originated in a woman aged 40 to 50 in good health. Specimen: blood. CDR3 coding DNA: TGCAGTGGGGGCTACGGACAGGGTATTGCAGATACGCAGTATTTT. Translated: CSGGYGQGIADTQYF.